These 4 T cell receptor beta chains were all obtained from the same sample, sequenced in a study of T cell responses to AZD1222 COVID-19 vaccine. TCRdb keeps only in-frame clones here, not all; method: immunoSEQ multiplex PCR. Seen here are about 110,000 clones, about 88% observed once, and the top ten hold around a tenth. The sequenced sample was peripheral blood, obtained on day 0 of AZD1222 vaccination. The receptors here all came from an adult in good health.

CDR3 sequence (DNA): TGTGCCAGCAGCGTAAAACAGAGCAATTCACCCCTCCACTTT. This translates into CASSVKQSNSPLHF. V is TRBV9 and J is TRBJ1-6; no firm D call. CDR3 length: 14 residues. Germline V CDR1 and CDR2: SGDLS, YYNGEE. V was pared by 1 base and J by 7 bases, with 9 bases between.

The chain employs TRBV28 and TRBJ2-7; 10 bases are shared with TRBD2. CDR1 MDHEN and CDR2 SYDVKM come from the germline V gene. The CDR3 loop spans 16 amino acids. The V and J ends lost 4 bases and 0 bases, in that order; junction bases with no gene match: 6. CDR3 loop: CASSSRSSGSSYEQYF. The CDR3 bases are TGTGCCAGCAGTTCCCGCTCTAGCGGGAGCTCCTACGAGCAGTACTTC. The whole variable domain, remainder taken from reference TRBV28 and TRBJ2-7, is DVKVTQSSRYLVKRTGEKVFLECVQDMDHENMFWYRQDPGLGLRLIYFSYDVKMKEKGDIPEGYSVSREKKERFSLILESASTNQTSMYLCASSSRSSGSSYEQYFGPGTRLTVT.

The gene calls are TRBV3-1 (or the pseudogene TRBV3-2) and TRBJ1-5; D is possibly TRBD1 (6 bases). Germline V lookup: CDR1 LGHDT, CDR2 YNNKEL (reference sequence). V was pared by 1 base and J by 7 bases, with 17 bases between. The CDR3 has 16 amino acids. The CDR3, as DNA: TGTGCCAGCAGCCAAGGGGTTGGGAGGGGGGAACAGCCCCAGCATTTT. Translation gives CASSQGVGRGEQPQHF.

This chain connects TRBV28 to TRBJ1-3; 12 bases map to TRBD1. This CDR3 contains 17 residues. V was clipped by 3 bases and J by 4 bases; unmatched bases: 7. Germline V gene data show CDR1 as MDHEN and CDR2 as SYDVKM. The DNA for the CDR3 is TGTGCCAGCAGTTTTCGGGGACAGGGGGCGTGGGGAAACACCATATATTTT. Protein sequence: CASSFRGQGAWGNTIYF.